The next 3 T cell receptor beta chains were all read from a single sample in a study of response to subunit inactivated influenza vaccine (dated by TCRdb to 2017 to 2018). Libraries were prepared through RT-PCR. The sequencer was an Illumina HiSeq 2500. Using fastp at Q25 and MiXCR, TCRdb reprocessed the public reads and kept productive beta chains. Each CDR3 protein appears once, grouped with its most common genes and DNA. Counted in this sample were about 580,000 distinct CDR3 sequences; 11% to 15% of them appeared once. The ten largest make up 11% of the sample. The sample was PBMCs from blood, taken roughly 12 days after vaccination. All receptors come from a man in his fifties or sixties who received an inactivated influenza vaccine. Donor details come from another sample of the same person, matched by shared clones.

CDR3 protein: CASSGQDPDGYTF. The CDR3 nucleotides read TGTGCCAGCAGTGGGCAGGATCCAGATGGCTACACCTTC. The V call is TRBV25-1, the J call TRBJ1-2; no reliable D call. The CDR3 contains 13 residues. Germline CDR1 MGHDK, CDR2 SYGVNS. The ends were cut back, 4 bases at V and 6 bases at J, with 12 bases in the middle.

This chain connects TRBV29-1 to TRBJ2-7, with 8 positions matching TRBD1. The germline CDR1 and CDR2 sequences are SQVTM and ANQGSEA. J was trimmed by 9 bases and V by 1 base; bases with no gene match: 5. There are 12 residues in the CDR3. Here the CDR3 reads CSVEAGGKGQYF. CDR3 nucleotide sequence: TGCAGCGTTGAAGCAGGGGGCAAGGGGCAGTACTTC.

The chain joins TRBV5-5 to TRBJ2-2; 10 bases are shared with TRBD2. J was trimmed by 7 bases and V by 4 bases; bases with no gene match: 10. CDR1 and CDR2 from the germline V gene are SGHKS and YYEKEE (reference sequence). The length of the CDR3 is 16 residues. In DNA, the CDR3 is TGTGCCAGCAGCATATACCCGGGACTAGCGATCGGGGAGCTGTTTTTT. Translated: CASSIYPGLAIGELFF.